Reported below is one T cell receptor beta chain. Its antigen is undetermined. This specimen belongs to a study of cytomegalovirus exposure and HLA in healthy donors. General study findings and limits: Three chains linked to CMV were shown in vitro to be specific for CMV antigens. The later analysis indicated that the majority of CMV-associated TCR beta chains appeared HLA-restricted. Certain sequence variants were highly shared and formed a cluster, and this cluster was likely a sequencing artifact.

V was pared by 4 bases and J by 7 bases, with 12 bases of the junction left unmatched. Germline V gene sequence: CDR1 MNHEY, CDR2 SMNVEV (reference sequence). The CDR3 runs to 15 residues. PCR primers comprised 60 Vbeta and 13 Jbeta primers. Authors' analysis steps: Unique TCR beta chains totaled some 80 million in a later count, with roughly 11 million of them shared. Sequenced by immunoSEQ multiplex PCR; TCRdb stores in-frame clones only, minus some. V, J and clone size derive from that table, while D and trimming were established from the DNA sequence. This table holds about 140,000 clones, over 60% found once.

The receptor was isolated from a male donor in good health and CMV-seropositive. The chain recombines TRBV27 with TRBJ2-7; TRBD2 matches 8 bases. Material for sequencing was PBMCs. The CDR3 sequence: CASSSPAGALEEQYF. Written as DNA, the CDR3 is TGTGCCAGCAGTTCACCAGCGGGGGCTTTGGAAGAGCAGTACTTC.